This T cell receptor beta chain was found in a study of beta chain features in type 1 diabetes. Looking at the study overall: Examined across all samples were 90 million to 130 million sorted cells.

Looked up from germline, CDR1 is SGHTA and CDR2 is FQGNSA. The CDR3 sequence is 12 residues long. V was pared by 1 base and J by 7 bases, with 7 bases between. Whole-study findings and limits: For Type 1 diabetes patients, all four CD4+ subsets carried TCRB CDR3s that were moderately but significantly shorter.

The authors reverse transcribed all of the isolated RNA, so sequencing captured expressed TCRB transcripts. Only in-frame clones appear in the TCRdb table, and some are missing; sequencing was by immunoSEQ multiplex PCR. The table lists almost 350,000 clones, 20% of them singletons, with 0.044% in the top ten. Averaging roughly 110 mL, one heparinised blood draw was given by each donor. Comment on this clone: Its antigen is not identified.

This clonotype was sampled from a woman aged 18-29 years in good health. Specimen: naive CD4+ T cells from blood. The rearrangement uses TRBV7-2 and TRBJ1-1; D is ambiguous. In DNA, the CDR3 is TGTGCCAGCAGCTTAGTCCATTTTGAAGCTTTCTTT. Its translation: CASSLVHFEAFF.